This T cell receptor beta chain was identified during a study of identical twins. This clonotype was counted at least ten times. Its antigen is not identified. Each CDR3 protein gets one entry after TCRdb re-called the 5' RACE reads with MiXCR. The table has about 660,000 distinct CDR3 sequences, over 8.5% seen once. Study-wide points: Analyses of zero insertions could, in part, be confounded by invariant MAIT and iNKT cells.

CDR1 and CDR2 from the germline V gene are SGHRS and YFSETQ. CDR3 length equals 20 residues. V dropped 4 bases and J dropped 1 base, with 28 bases sitting between them. A further study also used this sample, focusing on yellow fever vaccine responses in identical twins.

The receptor comes from a young woman in good health. The chain combines TRBV5-1 with TRBJ2-3, with a weak D call TRBD2 (7 bases). Sequencing was carried out using PBMCs. CDR3 in amino acids: CASSLAPGGWRINGTDTQYF. The CDR3 DNA sequence: TGCGCCAGCAGCCTCGCACCGGGGGGCTGGAGGATAAATGGCACAGATACGCAGTATTTT. The complete variable domain, with remaining parts taken from reference TRBV5-1 and TRBJ2-3, reads KAGVTQTPRYLIKTRGQQVTLSCSPISGHRSVSWYQQTPGQGLQFLFEYFSETQRNKGNFPGRFSGRQFSNSRSEMNVSTLELGDSALYLCASSLAPGGWRINGTDTQYFGPGTRLTVL.